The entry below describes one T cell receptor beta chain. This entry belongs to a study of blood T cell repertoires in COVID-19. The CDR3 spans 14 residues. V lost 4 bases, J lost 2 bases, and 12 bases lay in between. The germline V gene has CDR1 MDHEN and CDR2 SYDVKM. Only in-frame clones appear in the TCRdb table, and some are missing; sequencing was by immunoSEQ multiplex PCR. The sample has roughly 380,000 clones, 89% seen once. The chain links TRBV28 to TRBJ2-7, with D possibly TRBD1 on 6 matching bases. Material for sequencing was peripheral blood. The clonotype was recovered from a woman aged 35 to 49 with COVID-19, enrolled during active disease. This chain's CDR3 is CASSSTGLTYEQYF. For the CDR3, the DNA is TGTGCCAGCAGTTCTACAGGGTTGACCTACGAGCAGTACTTC.